The 5 T cell receptor beta chains below were found in one sample sequenced in a study of cytomegalovirus exposure and HLA in healthy donors. Primers for the PCR totalled 60 Vbeta and 13 Jbeta. TCRdb's table, derived via immunoSEQ multiplex PCR, lists solely in-frame clones and lacks some. In the table there are more than 150,000 clones, around 83% of which are singletons. The material sequenced was PBMCs. The receptors stem from a woman aged 18 to 35 in good health and CMV-seronegative.

V usage is TRBV19 and J usage is TRBJ1-2; D is ambiguous. V lost 10 bases and J lost 8, with 17 bases in between. Germline V gene lookup returns CDR1 LNHDA and CDR2 SQIVND (reference sequence). This CDR3 has 12 amino acids. The CDR3 DNA reads as TGTGCCACTTCATCAGGTTTTCGGGGCTACACCTTC. Protein product: CATSSGFRGYTF.

This chain's CDR3 is CTSSQASESSWAQYF. The CDR3 DNA reads TGCACCAGCAGCCAAGCTAGCGAATCGTCCTGGGCGCAGTATTTT. The chain links TRBV1 to TRBJ2-3; the DNA was not compared with TRBD2, the D call given in the table. TRBV1 is marked as a pseudogene. CDR3 size: 15 residues.

The rearrangement joins TRBV30 to TRBJ1-5, with D tentatively TRBD1 (5 bases). Trimming removed 5 bases from V and 3 bases from J, with 14 bases in between. CDR1 is GTSNPN, CDR2 SVGIG, per germline (reference sequence). The CDR3 spans 14 residues. The CDR3, as DNA: TGTGCCTGGGCCCCAGGGCAGTACAATCAGCCCCAGCATTTT. Translation gives CAWAPGQYNQPQHF.

This chain joins TRBV5-8 and TRBJ2-7; 8 nucleotides agree with TRBD1. V dropped 4 bases and J dropped 6; count of bases not matched to a gene: 6. The V gene's germline CDR1 is SGHTS and CDR2 YDEGEE. CDR3 length equals 13 residues. This chain's CDR3 is CASSPSGGSEQYF. In DNA form, the CDR3 reads TGTGCCAGCAGCCCCTCAGGGGGCAGCGAGCAGTACTTC.

This chain connects TRBV28 to TRBJ2-3; 8 bases are a match to TRBD2. The trim removed 6 bases at V and 0 bases at J, leaving 2 bases unmatched. Per germline, CDR1 MDHEN and CDR2 SYDVKM. The CDR3 runs 14 residues. CDR3: CASRKRESTDTQYF. In DNA form, the CDR3 reads TGTGCCAGCAGGAAGCGGGAGAGCACAGATACGCAGTATTTT.